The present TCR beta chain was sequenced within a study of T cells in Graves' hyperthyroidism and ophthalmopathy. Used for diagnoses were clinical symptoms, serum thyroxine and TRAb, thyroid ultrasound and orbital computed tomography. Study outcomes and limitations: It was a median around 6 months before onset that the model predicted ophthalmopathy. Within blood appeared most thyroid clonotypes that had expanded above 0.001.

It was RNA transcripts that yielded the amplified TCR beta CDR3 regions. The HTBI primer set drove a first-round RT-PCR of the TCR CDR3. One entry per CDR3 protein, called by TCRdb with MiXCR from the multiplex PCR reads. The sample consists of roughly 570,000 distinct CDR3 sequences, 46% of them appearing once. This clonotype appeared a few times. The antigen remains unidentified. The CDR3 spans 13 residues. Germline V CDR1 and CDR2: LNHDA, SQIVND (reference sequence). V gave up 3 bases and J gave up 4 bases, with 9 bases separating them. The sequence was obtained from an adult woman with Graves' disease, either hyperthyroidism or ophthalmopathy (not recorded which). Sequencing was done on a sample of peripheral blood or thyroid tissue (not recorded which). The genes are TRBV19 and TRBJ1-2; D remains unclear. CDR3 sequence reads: CASSMYGVYGYTF. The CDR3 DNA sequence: TGTGCCAGTAGTATGTATGGAGTCTATGGCTACACCTTC.